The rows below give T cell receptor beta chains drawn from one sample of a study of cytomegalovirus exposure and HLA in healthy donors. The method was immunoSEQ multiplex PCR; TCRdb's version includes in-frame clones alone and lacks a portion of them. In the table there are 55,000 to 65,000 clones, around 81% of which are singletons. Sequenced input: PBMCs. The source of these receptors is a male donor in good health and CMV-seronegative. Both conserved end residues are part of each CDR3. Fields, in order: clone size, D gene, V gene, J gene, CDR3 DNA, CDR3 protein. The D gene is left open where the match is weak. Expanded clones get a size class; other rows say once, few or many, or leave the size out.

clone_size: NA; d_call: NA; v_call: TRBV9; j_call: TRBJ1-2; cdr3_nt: TGTGCCAGCAGCGTAGCGTCTCAGGGCTACACCTTC; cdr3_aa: CASSVASQGYTF
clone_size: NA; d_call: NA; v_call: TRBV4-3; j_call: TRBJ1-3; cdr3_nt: TGCGCCAGCAGCCCCCGAACCAGGGGTAATGGAAACACCATATATTTT; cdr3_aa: CASSPRTRGNGNTIYF
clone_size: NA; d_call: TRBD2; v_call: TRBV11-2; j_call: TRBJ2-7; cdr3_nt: TGTGCCAGCAGCTTCGGGACTAGCGTATGGGAGCAGTACTTC; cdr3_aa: CASSFGTSVWEQYF
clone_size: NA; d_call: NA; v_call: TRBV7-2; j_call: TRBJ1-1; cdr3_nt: TGTGCCAGCAGCTTACCGACATTGAACACTGAAGCTTTCTTT; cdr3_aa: CASSLPTLNTEAFF
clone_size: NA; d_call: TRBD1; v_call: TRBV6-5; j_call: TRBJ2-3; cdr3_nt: TGTGCCAGCGGCTGGGACAGCTACACAGATACGCAGTATTTT; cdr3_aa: CASGWDSYTDTQYF
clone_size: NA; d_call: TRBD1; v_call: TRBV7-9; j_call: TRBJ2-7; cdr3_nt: TGTGCCAGCAGCCTCAGGACAGGGGGCACCCCCAGTCACGAGCAGTACTTC; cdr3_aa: CASSLRTGGTPSHEQYF
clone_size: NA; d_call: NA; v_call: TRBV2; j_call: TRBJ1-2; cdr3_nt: TGTGCCAGCAGCGATACAGGATTAGCTAACTATGGCTACACCTTC; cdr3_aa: CASSDTGLANYGYTF
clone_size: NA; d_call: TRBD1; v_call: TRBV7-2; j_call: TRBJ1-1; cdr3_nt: TGTGCCAGCAGCTCCGGGACAGGGGGAAAAGCTTTCTTT; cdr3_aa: CASSSGTGGKAFF
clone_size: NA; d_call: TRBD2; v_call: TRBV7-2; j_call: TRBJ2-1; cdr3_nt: TGTGCCAGCAGCTTAGTTACTAGCGAGAACAATGAGCAGTTCTTC; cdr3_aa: CASSLVTSENNEQFF
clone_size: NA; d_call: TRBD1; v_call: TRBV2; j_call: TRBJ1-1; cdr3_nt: TGTGCCAGCAGCTTGGCCCCGGGACAGTTGAACACTGAAGCTTTCTTT; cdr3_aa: CASSLAPGQLNTEAFF
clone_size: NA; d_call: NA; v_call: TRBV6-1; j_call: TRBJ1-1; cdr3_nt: TGTGCCAGCAGTGTAGGCAGGAGAAACGGGAAAGCTTTCTTT; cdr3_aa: CASSVGRRNGKAFF
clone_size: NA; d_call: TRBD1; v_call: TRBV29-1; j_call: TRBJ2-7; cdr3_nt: TGCAGCGTTAGGGGACAGGGCTACGAGCAGTACTTC; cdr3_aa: CSVRGQGYEQYF
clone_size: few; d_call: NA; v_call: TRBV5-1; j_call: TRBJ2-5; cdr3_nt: TGCGCCAGCAGCTTGAGCTCCCAAGAGACCCAGTACTTC; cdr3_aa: CASSLSSQETQYF
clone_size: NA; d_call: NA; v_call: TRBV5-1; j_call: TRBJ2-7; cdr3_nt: TGCGCCAGCAGCTTGGGGGGCGGTACAGGTTCGGCCTACGAGCAGTACTTC; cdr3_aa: CASSLGGGTGSAYEQYF
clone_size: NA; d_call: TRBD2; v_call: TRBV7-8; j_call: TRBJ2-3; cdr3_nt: TGTGCCAGCAGCTTAGATCGGACTAGCGGGGAGTCAGATACGCAGTATTTT; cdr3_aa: CASSLDRTSGESDTQYF
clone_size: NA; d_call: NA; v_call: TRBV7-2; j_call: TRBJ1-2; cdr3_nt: TGTGCCAGCAGCAAAACAGATTACCCTTACTATGGCTACACCTTC; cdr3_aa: CASSKTDYPYYGYTF
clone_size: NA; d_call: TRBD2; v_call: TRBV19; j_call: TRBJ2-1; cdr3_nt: TGTGCCAGTAGTATCCCGGGGCTAGCGGGCGGAAATGAGCAGTTCTTC; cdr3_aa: CASSIPGLAGGNEQFF
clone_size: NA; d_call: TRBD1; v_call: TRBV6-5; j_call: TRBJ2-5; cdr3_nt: TGTGCCAGCAGTTACTCCCGGGACAGGCAAGAGACCCAGTACTTC; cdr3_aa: CASSYSRDRQETQYF
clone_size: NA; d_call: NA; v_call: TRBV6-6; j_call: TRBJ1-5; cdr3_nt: TGTGCCAGCAGTTACGAGGGCCCGGGCCAGCCCCAGCATTTT; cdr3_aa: CASSYEGPGQPQHF
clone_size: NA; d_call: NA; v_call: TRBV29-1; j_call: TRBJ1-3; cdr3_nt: TGCAGCGTTGAGAGAGGGGGAAACACCATATATTTT; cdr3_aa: CSVERGGNTIYF
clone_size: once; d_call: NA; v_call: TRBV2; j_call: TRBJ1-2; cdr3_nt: TGTGCCAGCAGGGGACAAGTAGAACCTAACTATGGCTACACCTTC; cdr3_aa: CASRGQVEPNYGYTF
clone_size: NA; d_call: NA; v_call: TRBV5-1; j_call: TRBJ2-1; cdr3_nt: TGCGCCAGCAGCTTCCGGCTGCAGGTCGAAAGTTCCTACAATGAGCAGTTCTTC; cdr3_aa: CASSFRLQVESSYNEQFF
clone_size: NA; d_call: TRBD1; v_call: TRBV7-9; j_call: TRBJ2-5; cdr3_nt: TGTGCCAGCAGCTCCGACAGGGGTCAAGAGACCCAGTACTTC; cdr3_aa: CASSSDRGQETQYF
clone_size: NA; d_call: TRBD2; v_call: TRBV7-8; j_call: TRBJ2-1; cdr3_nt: TGTGCCAGCAGCCGACGCCTTGGCGGGGGGGCCCACAATGAGCAGTTCTTC; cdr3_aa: CASSRRLGGGAHNEQFF
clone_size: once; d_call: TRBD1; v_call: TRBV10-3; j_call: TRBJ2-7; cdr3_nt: TGTGCCATAGGACAGGGGTCCTACGAGCAGTACTTC; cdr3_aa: CAIGQGSYEQYF
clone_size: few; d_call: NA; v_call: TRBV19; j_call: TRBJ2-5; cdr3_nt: TGTGCCAGTAGTATTAGTCTAGCGCAGCAAGAGACCCAGTACTTC; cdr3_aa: CASSISLAQQETQYF
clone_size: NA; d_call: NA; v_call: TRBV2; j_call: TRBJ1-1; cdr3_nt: TGTGCCAGCAGTGAGGGGCTAGATGACACTGAAGCTTTCTTT; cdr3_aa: CASSEGLDDTEAFF
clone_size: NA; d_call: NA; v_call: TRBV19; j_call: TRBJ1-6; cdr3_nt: TGTGCCAGTAGTACTCAGGGGAATTCACCCCTCCACTTT; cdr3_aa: CASSTQGNSPLHF
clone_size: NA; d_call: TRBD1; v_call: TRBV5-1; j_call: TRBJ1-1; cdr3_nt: TGCGCCAGCAGCCGACCTCGGACAGGGGGGAACACTGAAGCTTTCTTT; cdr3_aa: CASSRPRTGGNTEAFF
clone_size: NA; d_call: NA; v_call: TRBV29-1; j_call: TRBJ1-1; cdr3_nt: TGCAGCGTTGAAAAGCCAGCAGGAACTGAAGCTTTCTTT; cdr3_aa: CSVEKPAGTEAFF
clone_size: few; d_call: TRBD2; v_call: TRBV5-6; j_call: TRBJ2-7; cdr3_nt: TGTGCCAGCAGCGGCGTAGCGGGGTTGAACTACGAGCAGTACTTC; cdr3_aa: CASSGVAGLNYEQYF
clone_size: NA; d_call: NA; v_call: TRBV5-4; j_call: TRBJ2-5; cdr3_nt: TGTGCCAGCAGCTTGGGTGGGGCACAAGAGACCCAGTACTTC; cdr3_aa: CASSLGGAQETQYF
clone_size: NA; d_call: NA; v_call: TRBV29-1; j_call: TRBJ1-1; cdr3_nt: TGCAGCGCCAAAGGCGGGTACACTGAAGCTTTCTTT; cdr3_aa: CSAKGGYTEAFF
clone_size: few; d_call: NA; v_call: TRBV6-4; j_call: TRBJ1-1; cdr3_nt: TGTGCCAGCAGTGCGAGTCAGGAGAACACTGAAGCTTTCTTT; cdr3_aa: CASSASQENTEAFF
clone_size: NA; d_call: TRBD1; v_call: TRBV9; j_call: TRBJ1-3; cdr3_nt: TGTGCCAGCAGCGTAGGGGACAGGGGGCACGGAAACACCATATATTTT; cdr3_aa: CASSVGDRGHGNTIYF
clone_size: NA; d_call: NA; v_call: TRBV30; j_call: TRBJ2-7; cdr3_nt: TGTGCCTGGAGTAAGAATCAGGGCTACGAGCAGTACTTC; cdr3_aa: CAWSKNQGYEQYF
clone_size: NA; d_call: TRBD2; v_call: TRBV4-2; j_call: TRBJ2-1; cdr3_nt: TGTGCCAGCAGCCAAGGGACTAGCGGGGGAACGGGGAAGCAGTTCTTC; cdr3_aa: CASSQGTSGGTGKQFF
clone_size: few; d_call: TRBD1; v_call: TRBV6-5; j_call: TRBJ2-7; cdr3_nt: TGTGCCAGCAGTTACCGGGCAGGGGGCGGCGAGCAGTACTTC; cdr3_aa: CASSYRAGGGEQYF
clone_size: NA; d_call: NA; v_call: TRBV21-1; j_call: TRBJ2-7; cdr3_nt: TGTGCCATTGCGTCCCCGGGACAGGGCTACGAGCAGTACTTC; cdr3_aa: CAIASPGQGYEQYF
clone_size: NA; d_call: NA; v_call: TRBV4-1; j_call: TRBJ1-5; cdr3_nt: TGCGCCAGCAGCCTGCATCGACAGGATCAGCCCCAGCATTTT; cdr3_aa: CASSLHRQDQPQHF
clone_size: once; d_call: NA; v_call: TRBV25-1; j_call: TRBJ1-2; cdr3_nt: TGTGCCAGCAGTGCCTCCCGAGGGGAGGATGGCTACACCTTC; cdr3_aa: CASSASRGEDGYTF
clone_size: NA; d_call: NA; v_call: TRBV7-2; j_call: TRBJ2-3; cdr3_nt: TGTGCCAGCAGTTCTCCACAGGGTGGCACAGATACGCAGTATTTT; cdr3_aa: CASSSPQGGTDTQYF